The next 9 T cell receptor beta chains were all read from a single sample in a study of blood T cell repertoires in COVID-19. Clones were read by immunoSEQ multiplex PCR, and TCRdb kept only the in-frame ones, dropping some. The sample lists fewer than 350,000 clones, about 86% seen once, with less than 15% in the top ten. The sequenced sample was peripheral blood. The receptors were gathered from a woman aged 25 to 39 with COVID-19, enrolled during active disease.

This clone was recorded once. This chain joins TRBV5-1 and TRBJ2-3; 10 nucleotides match TRBD2. The V segment lost 2 bases and the J segment 3 bases; nucleotides outside the gene matches: 3. The CDR3 has 15 residues. CDR1 is SGHRS and CDR2 is YFSETQ in the germline V gene. Here the CDR3 DNA reads TGCGCCAGCAGCTTATGGACTAGCGGTACAGATACGCAGTATTTT. It specifies CASSLWTSGTDTQYF.

The chain has TRBV2 and TRBJ2-1; TRBD2 matches 15 bases. The V gene's germline CDR1 is SNHLY and CDR2 FYNNEI. Germline trimming cut 6 bases from V and 7 bases from J; bases unmatched to any gene: 10. The CDR3 has 17 amino acids. The CDR3 sequence: CASRNRGLAGGRNEQFF. CDR3 DNA sequence: TGTGCCAGCAGGAACCGCGGACTAGCGGGGGGGCGAAATGAGCAGTTCTTC.

V usage is TRBV7-9 and J usage is TRBJ2-7, with TRBD2 matching 9 bases. There are 14 residues in the CDR3. Trimming removed 3 bases from V and 6 bases from J; junction bases left unmatched: 6. Germline V gives CDR1 SEHNR, CDR2 FQNEAQ (reference sequence). The CDR3 sequence: CASSFGRGGAEQYF. For the CDR3, the DNA is TGTGCCAGCAGCTTTGGGCGGGGGGGAGCCGAGCAGTACTTC.

The genes are TRBV7-9 and TRBJ2-2; TRBD2 aligns across 12 bases. Germline V gene data show CDR1 as SEHNR and CDR2 as FQNEAQ (reference sequence). The CDR3 length is 17 residues. The J segment lost 3 bases and the V segment lost 1 base, leaving 3 bases of the junction unmatched. The CDR3 coding sequence is TGTGCCAGCAGCTTAGGACTAGCGGGGGCTGACACCGGGGAGCTGTTTTTT. Its protein is CASSLGLAGADTGELFF.

V and J are TRBV5-1 and TRBJ1-2; possible D gene TRBD1, 5 bases. The CDR3 sequence is 16 residues long. Per the germline V gene, CDR1 is SGHRS and CDR2 is YFSETQ. Trimming stripped 0 bases from V and 0 bases from J, with 12 bases between. The CDR3 DNA follows: TGCGCCAGCAGCTTGGTGGCAGGGTACGCTAACTATGGCTACACCTTC. Its translation is CASSLVAGYANYGYTF.

The CDR3 nucleotides are TGTGCCAGCAGTGAAATATGGGACACCTTCTACGAGCAGTACTTC. Translated: CASSEIWDTFYEQYF. The chain couples TRBV2 to TRBJ2-7; D is perhaps TRBD1 (6 bases). There are 15 residues in the CDR3. V shed 2 bases and J shed 3 bases, with 14 bases lying between them. Germline V gives CDR1 SNHLY, CDR2 FYNNEI.

V and J are TRBV3-1 (or the pseudogene TRBV3-2) and TRBJ2-1; D may be TRBD2 (6 bases). This CDR3 comprises 15 residues. Trimming took off 3 bases at V and 3 bases at J, with 12 bases between the two ends. The germline gives CDR1 LGHDT, CDR2 YNNKEL (reference sequence). CDR3 in DNA: TGTGCCAGCAGCCATGGAACTAGCAACTACAATGAGCAGTTCTTC. Translation: CASSHGTSNYNEQFF.

The chain couples TRBV27 to TRBJ2-1; TRBD1 matches 10 bases. The J segment lost 8 bases and the V segment lost 3 bases, leaving 13 bases of the junction unmatched. From germline, CDR1 is MNHEY and CDR2 SMNVEV (reference sequence). This CDR3 is 17 amino acids long. The DNA for the CDR3 is TGTGCCAGCAGTTTTTCGTTTGACAGGGGGCGTTTCGATGAGCAGTTCTTC. It encodes CASSFSFDRGRFDEQFF.

The J gene is TRBJ1-4, the V gene TRBV5-6; 7 bases agree with TRBD1. Germline loops: CDR1 SGHDT, CDR2 YYEEEE. The V segment lost 1 base and the J segment 5 bases; nucleotides outside the gene matches: 2. The CDR3 has 14 residues. CDR3 sequence: CASSLRDRNEKLFF. CDR3 nucleotide sequence: TGTGCCAGCAGCTTGCGGGACAGAAATGAAAAACTGTTTTTT.